A single sample is the source of the 10 T cell receptor beta chains below, sequenced in a study of identical twins. TCRdb itself ran the 5' RACE reads through MiXCR, one entry per CDR3 protein. The profile covers about 730,000 distinct CDR3 sequences, with around 21% appearing a single time and around 4.5% taken by the ten largest. The data were also submitted as part of a second study, on T cells expressing NK-cell markers.

Material: PBMCs. These receptors all stem from a woman aged 18-29 years in good health.

V is TRBV9 and J is TRBJ2-1; no clear D. Trimming took 0 bases from V and 15 from J, leaving 13 bases between them. Per the germline V gene, CDR1 is SGDLS and CDR2 is YYNGEE. The CDR3 runs to 12 residues. CDR3 protein: CASSVEGLPAFF. In DNA form, the CDR3 reads TGTGCCAGCAGCGTAGAGGGCCTACCCGCGTTCTTC. The complete variable domain, with remaining parts taken from reference TRBV9 and TRBJ2-1, reads DSGVTQTPKHLITATGQRVTLRCSPRSGDLSVYWYQQSLDQGLQFLIQYYNGEERAKGNILERFSAQQFPDLHSELNLSSLELGDSALYFCASSVEGLPAFFGPGTRLTVL.

A few counts support this clonotype. This sequence joins TRBV10-3 and TRBJ2-5; 8 nucleotides match TRBD1. Germline V lookup: CDR1 ENHRY, CDR2 SYGVKD. Trimming cost V 8 bases and J 5 bases; bases outside gene matches: 16. The CDR3 runs to 16 residues. The CDR3 protein is CAIARQGSGERETQYF. As DNA, the CDR3 is TGTGCCATCGCCAGACAGGGGTCTGGGGAACGGGAGACCCAGTACTTC.

This clonotype has more than one count but fewer than ten. The genes are TRBV9 and TRBJ2-1, with 7 bases fitting TRBD2. J was trimmed by 7 bases and V by 0 bases; bases with no gene match: 19. Germline-derived CDR1 and CDR2 are SGDLS and YYNGEE. The CDR3 has 19 residues. CDR3 nucleotides: TGTGCCAGCAGCGTAGACCCAGCGGGAAGTTCGTATAGGTCGAATGAGCAGTTCTTC. This codes for CASSVDPAGSSYRSNEQFF.

The V gene is TRBV25-1, the J gene TRBJ1-1, with D perhaps TRBD1 (5 bases). The CDR3 has 12 residues. Germline CDR1 MGHDK, CDR2 SYGVNS. The V end lost 6 bases, the J end lost 3 bases, and 8 bases lay between the germline ends. The CDR3 sequence is CASRAGHTEAFF. The CDR3 coding sequence is TGTGCCAGCAGGGCAGGGCACACTGAAGCTTTCTTT.

In DNA, the CDR3 is TGTGCCACAACGGAGGGGCTCACAGATACGCAGTATTTT. Protein product: CATTEGLTDTQYF. The chain recombines TRBV15 with TRBJ2-3; D is perhaps TRBD2 (6 bases). The CDR3 is 13 residues long. Germline V lookup: CDR1 LNHNV, CDR2 YYDKDF (reference sequence). Trimming pared 9 bases from V and 2 bases from J, leaving 12 bases between.

This clonotype was seen a handful of times. The J gene is TRBJ2-7, the V gene TRBV7-9; D uncertain. This CDR3 contains 12 residues. Trimming left V 5 bases short and J 6 bases short, with 11 bases between. Germline values: CDR1 SEHNR, CDR2 FQNEAQ (reference sequence). The CDR3 nucleotides read TGTGCCAGCAGCGCCACAGTTTCCGAGCAGTACTTC. The encoded protein is CASSATVSEQYF.

The genes are TRBV7-9 and TRBJ2-4; no definite D call. The CDR3 has 12 amino acids. The germline CDR1 and CDR2 sequences are SEHNR and FQNEAQ (reference sequence). The V end was cut by 4 bases, the J end by 9 bases, with 10 bases between. Here the CDR3 DNA reads TGTGCCAGCAGCTCAGCCCGTGGCATTCAGTACTTC. Protein product: CASSSARGIQYF.

V gene TRBV24-1 combines with J gene TRBJ2-1; 8 positions agree with TRBD2. The CDR3 contains 16 residues. CDR1 and CDR2 (germline): KGHDR, SFDVKD. V lost 9 bases to trimming and J lost 5 bases; unmatched junction nucleotides: 14. CDR3 sequence (DNA): TGTGCCACCCTTCCACAGCGGGGGTTAATCGACAATGAGCAGTTCTTC. Protein: CATLPQRGLIDNEQFF.

This clonotype has a handful of counts. This sequence joins TRBV6-5 and TRBJ2-7; 8 bases line up with TRBD1. J gave up 2 bases and V 0 bases, and 3 bases lay outside the gene matches. Germline V gene sequence: CDR1 MNHEY, CDR2 SVGAGI. The CDR3 contains 15 residues. CDR3 sequence: CASSYSRTGPYEQYF. CDR3 DNA sequence: TGTGCCAGCAGTTACTCGAGGACAGGGCCCTACGAGCAGTACTTC.

This chain joins TRBV20-1 and TRBJ2-3; perhaps D is TRBD1 or TRBD2 (6 bases each). Germline V gene lookup returns CDR1 DFQATT and CDR2 SNEGSKA (reference sequence). V shed 0 bases and J shed 4 bases, with 14 bases lying between them. The CDR3 sequence is 15 residues long. The CDR3 DNA reads TGCAGTGCTAGAGACGTCCGGAGGGGGGCAGATACGCAGTATTTT. Amino acids: CSARDVRRGADTQYF.